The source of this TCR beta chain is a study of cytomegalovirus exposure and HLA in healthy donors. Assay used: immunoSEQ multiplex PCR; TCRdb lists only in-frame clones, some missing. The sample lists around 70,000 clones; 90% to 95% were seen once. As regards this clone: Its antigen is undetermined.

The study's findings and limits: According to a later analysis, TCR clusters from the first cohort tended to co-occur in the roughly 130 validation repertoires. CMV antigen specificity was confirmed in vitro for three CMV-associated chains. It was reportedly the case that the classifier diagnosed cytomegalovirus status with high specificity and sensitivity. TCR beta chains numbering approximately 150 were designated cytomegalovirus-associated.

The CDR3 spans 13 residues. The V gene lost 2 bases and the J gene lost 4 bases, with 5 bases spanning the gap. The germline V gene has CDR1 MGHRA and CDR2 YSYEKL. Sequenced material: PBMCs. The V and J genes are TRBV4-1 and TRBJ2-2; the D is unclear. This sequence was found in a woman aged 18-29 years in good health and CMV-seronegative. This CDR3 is CASSQISTGELFF. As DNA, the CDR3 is TGCGCCAGCAGCCAAATATCCACCGGGGAGCTGTTTTTT.